Listed below are T cell receptor beta chains from one sample, sequenced in a study of T cells expressing NK-cell markers. TCRdb re-called the 5' RACE reads, yielding one record per CDR3 amino acid sequence without DNA. The sample holds fewer than 400,000 distinct CDR3 sequences. Input material: blood T cells: a sorted CD56 or NKG2C T cell subset, CD4+ or CD8+ T cells, or bulk PBMC T cells (not recorded which). These receptors originate from a man between 18 and 69 years old in good health. CDR3s include the opening cysteine and the closing phenylalanine or tryptophan.

v_call	j_call	cdr3_aa
TRBV3-1	TRBJ2-7	CASSQSLAGGPGEQYF
TRBV11-2	TRBJ2-7	CASSLEAGGTPYEQYF
TRBV7-9	TRBJ2-1	CASSPRRASGFQFF
TRBV15	TRBJ2-4	CATSPRDVGDIQYF
TRBV6-4	TRBJ2-3	CASSDSADTQYF
TRBV18	TRBJ2-7	CASSPSGGFAYEQYF
TRBV15	TRBJ2-5	CATSRGAGATFETQYF
TRBV29-1	TRBJ2-1	CSADLGGTRNEQFF
TRBV5-1	TRBJ2-5	CASSNNRGYRETQYF
TRBV7-8	TRBJ1-6	CASSLGQGVGNSPLHF
TRBV11-2	TRBJ2-7	CASSLGYSGFTQYF
TRBV19	TRBJ2-5	CASSKSDRVVETQYF